The source of this T cell receptor beta chain is a study of blood T cell repertoires in COVID-19. Background on the study: Donors in the United States, Italy and Spain gave samples during acute or convalescent COVID-19. PBMCs, B-cell-depleted T cells, or T cells were the source of the cDNA or gDNA that made up the material.

Study processing details: Cell counts per sample came from amplifying reference gene primers. Only in-frame clones appear in the TCRdb table, and some are missing; sequencing was by immunoSEQ multiplex PCR. V, J and clone size are those of that table, while D and trimming were read from the DNA. The sample holds about 140,000 clones, 65% to 90% seen once. After removal of 4 bases from V and 7 bases from J, the junction contained 7 bases not matched to a gene. This CDR3 spans 15 amino acids. Germline CDR1 SGHTS, CDR2 YDEGEE. The rearrangement joins TRBV5-8 to TRBJ1-6; 8 bases fit TRBD1. This TCR came from a man in his forties or fifties with acute or convalescent COVID-19. Sequencing was carried out using peripheral blood. CDR3 in DNA: TGTGCCAGCAGCGGCTGGACAGGGCGAAATTCACCCCTCCACTTT. Translated: CASSGWTGRNSPLHF.